This T cell receptor (beta chain) was captured in a study of Graves' ophthalmopathy and Graves' hyperthyroidism. RNA transcripts yielded amplified TCR beta CDR3 regions. Second-round multiplex PCR followed a first-round RT-PCR using HTBI primers. TCRdb used MiXCR to reprocess the multiplex PCR reads, holding one entry per CDR3 protein. In the table there are over a million distinct CDR3 sequences, roughly two fifths of which are singletons. V lost 7 bases, J lost 6 bases, and 22 bases lay in between. This CDR3 has 15 amino acids. This TCR was sampled from an adult man with Graves' hyperthyroidism. The source material was peripheral blood or thyroid tissue (not recorded which). The chain employs TRBV12-3 or TRBV12-4 and TRBJ2-7; D is possibly TRBD1 (7 bases). This CDR3 reads CASNPSGRGESEQYF. The CDR3 region has the DNA TGTGCCAGCAACCCCTCGGGCAGGGGGGAAAGCGAGCAGTACTTC.